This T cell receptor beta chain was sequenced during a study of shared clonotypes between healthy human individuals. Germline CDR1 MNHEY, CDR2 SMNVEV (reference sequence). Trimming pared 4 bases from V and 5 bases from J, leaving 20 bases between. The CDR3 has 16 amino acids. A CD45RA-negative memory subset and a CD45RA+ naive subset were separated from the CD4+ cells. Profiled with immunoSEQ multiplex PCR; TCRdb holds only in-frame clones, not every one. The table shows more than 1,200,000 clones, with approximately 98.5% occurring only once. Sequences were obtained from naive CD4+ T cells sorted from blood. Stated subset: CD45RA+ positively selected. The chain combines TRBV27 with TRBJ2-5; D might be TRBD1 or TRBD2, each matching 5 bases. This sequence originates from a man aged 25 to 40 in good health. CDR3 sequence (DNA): TGTGCCAGCAGTTCCCCCGGGACCCGAAAAGGGGAGACCCAGTACTTC. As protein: CASSSPGTRKGETQYF.